Listed below are T cell receptor beta chains from one sample, sequenced in a study of blood T cell repertoires in COVID-19. TCRdb keeps only in-frame clones here, not all; method: immunoSEQ multiplex PCR. The repertoire includes about 170,000 clones, around four fifths of them detected once, and about 4.6% sits in the top ten. What was sequenced was PBMCs or T cells enriched from blood (not recorded which). The receptors derive from a woman aged 50 to 60 who had recovered from COVID-19. CDR3s include the opening cysteine and the closing phenylalanine or tryptophan. Fields, in order: D gene, V gene, J gene, clone size, CDR3 DNA, CDR3 protein. The D gene is left open where the match is weak. Clone sizes are given selectively: once, few, many, or a class where the clone is expanded.

D gene: .; V gene: TRBV7-9; J gene: TRBJ1-3; clone size: once; CDR3 DNA: TGTGCCAGCAGCTGGGGGGTAAGGGACACCATATATTTT; CDR3 protein: CASSWGVRDTIYF
D gene: .; V gene: TRBV18; J gene: TRBJ1-1; clone size: .; CDR3 DNA: TGTGCCAGCTCACCACAGGCGGGGAACACTGAAGCTTTCTTT; CDR3 protein: CASSPQAGNTEAFF
D gene: .; V gene: TRBV19; J gene: TRBJ2-2; clone size: .; CDR3 DNA: TGTGCCAGTAGTATTCAGGCTAACACCGGGGAGCTGTTTTTT; CDR3 protein: CASSIQANTGELFF
D gene: .; V gene: TRBV12-3/TRBV12-4; J gene: TRBJ1-3; clone size: .; CDR3 DNA: TGTGCCAGCAGTTTTCATGGAAACACCATATATTTT; CDR3 protein: CASSFHGNTIYF
D gene: .; V gene: TRBV15; J gene: TRBJ2-5; clone size: .; CDR3 DNA: TGTGCCACCAGCAGGAGGAACGGCAATCAAGAGACCCAGTACTTC; CDR3 protein: CATSRRNGNQETQYF
D gene: .; V gene: TRBV3-1/TRBV3-2; J gene: TRBJ1-3; clone size: .; CDR3 DNA: TGTGCCAGCAGTCTCCGCGGTCTCTCTGGAAACACCATATATTTT; CDR3 protein: CASSLRGLSGNTIYF
D gene: TRBD1; V gene: TRBV3-1/TRBV3-2; J gene: TRBJ1-2; clone size: .; CDR3 DNA: TGTGCCAGCAGCCAAGCCTTGGGACAGGGAGATAATGGCTACACCTTC; CDR3 protein: CASSQALGQGDNGYTF
D gene: .; V gene: TRBV12-3/TRBV12-4; J gene: TRBJ1-1; clone size: .; CDR3 DNA: TGTGCCAGCAGTATAACAAGGAACACTGAAGCTTTCTTT; CDR3 protein: CASSITRNTEAFF
D gene: .; V gene: TRBV29-1; J gene: TRBJ1-5; clone size: few; CDR3 DNA: TGCAGCGTTGCCCAGGGTCCCAATCAGCCCCAGCATTTT; CDR3 protein: CSVAQGPNQPQHF
D gene: TRBD1; V gene: TRBV25-1; J gene: TRBJ2-2; clone size: .; CDR3 DNA: TGTGCCAGCAGTCTCCCCTCGGGACAGGGGTCCGGGGAGCTGTTTTTT; CDR3 protein: CASSLPSGQGSGELFF
D gene: .; V gene: TRBV4-2; J gene: TRBJ2-3; clone size: few; CDR3 DNA: TGTGCCAGCAGCCCAGGGGAGGGCGGGAGATACACAGATACGCAGTATTTT; CDR3 protein: CASSPGEGGRYTDTQYF
D gene: TRBD1; V gene: TRBV7-9; J gene: TRBJ1-4; clone size: .; CDR3 DNA: TGTGCCAGCAGGCCGACAGGGGGCAGGGCTAATGAAAAACTGTTTTTT; CDR3 protein: CASRPTGGRANEKLFF
D gene: .; V gene: TRBV3-1/TRBV3-2; J gene: TRBJ2-1; clone size: .; CDR3 DNA: TGTGCCAGCAGCCAAGCAACCAGAAAGCAGTTCTTC; CDR3 protein: CASSQATRKQFF
D gene: .; V gene: TRBV6-5; J gene: TRBJ2-1; clone size: .; CDR3 DNA: TGTGCCAGCAGTTACCCTAGGGCAGCGCGGGCCGAGCAGTTCTTC; CDR3 protein: CASSYPRAARAEQFF
D gene: .; V gene: TRBV30; J gene: TRBJ1-2; clone size: .; CDR3 DNA: TGTGCCTGGAGTGTACGGCAGGGGAGATATGGCTACACCTTC; CDR3 protein: CAWSVRQGRYGYTF
D gene: .; V gene: TRBV28; J gene: TRBJ1-5; clone size: .; CDR3 DNA: TGTGCCAGCAGTTCGGGACAAACTAATCAGCCCCAGCATTTT; CDR3 protein: CASSSGQTNQPQHF
D gene: .; V gene: TRBV9; J gene: TRBJ1-3; clone size: .; CDR3 DNA: TGTGCCAGCAGCGTATGGGGCAGCTCTGGAAACACCATATATTTT; CDR3 protein: CASSVWGSSGNTIYF
D gene: TRBD2; V gene: TRBV4-2; J gene: TRBJ2-1; clone size: .; CDR3 DNA: TGTGCCAGCAGCCCTGGGGCCCAGCGGGGCAACAATGAGCAGTTCTTC; CDR3 protein: CASSPGAQRGNNEQFF
D gene: TRBD2; V gene: TRBV4-3; J gene: TRBJ2-2; clone size: .; CDR3 DNA: TGCGCCAGCAGCCAAAATCAACCCAAACTAGCGGGAGTTGGGGAGCTGTTTTTT; CDR3 protein: CASSQNQPKLAGVGELFF
D gene: .; V gene: TRBV28; J gene: TRBJ1-1; clone size: .; CDR3 DNA: TGTGCCACCATTCAACGGGGGTCGGGGGGGAACACTGAAGCTTTCTTT; CDR3 protein: CATIQRGSGGNTEAFF
D gene: .; V gene: TRBV11-3; J gene: TRBJ1-3; clone size: .; CDR3 DNA: TGTGCCAGCAGCTCCCCGTTCGGACATTCCTCTGGAAACACCATATATTTT; CDR3 protein: CASSSPFGHSSGNTIYF
D gene: .; V gene: TRBV5-1; J gene: TRBJ1-3; clone size: .; CDR3 DNA: TGCGCCAGCAGCTCAGAGGGAGGGCGTGAGAACACCATATATTTT; CDR3 protein: CASSSEGGRENTIYF
D gene: .; V gene: TRBV6-6; J gene: TRBJ2-1; clone size: .; CDR3 DNA: TGTGCCAGCAGTTACGATGGAGTGGATGAGCAGTTCTTC; CDR3 protein: CASSYDGVDEQFF
D gene: TRBD1; V gene: TRBV7-9; J gene: TRBJ2-5; clone size: once; CDR3 DNA: TGTGCCAGCAGCTCGGGACAGGGTAAATTTGAGACCCAGTACTTC; CDR3 protein: CASSSGQGKFETQYF
D gene: .; V gene: TRBV9; J gene: TRBJ2-2; clone size: many; CDR3 DNA: TGTGCCAGCAGCGTAGGGGCAGGGACGAACACCGGGGAGCTGTTTTTT; CDR3 protein: CASSVGAGTNTGELFF
D gene: .; V gene: TRBV2; J gene: TRBJ1-6; clone size: .; CDR3 DNA: TGTGCGGGAGTAATCGGCGGTTCACCCCTCCACTTT; CDR3 protein: CAGVIGGSPLHF
D gene: TRBD2; V gene: TRBV7-9; J gene: TRBJ2-3; clone size: .; CDR3 DNA: TGTGCCAGCAGCTTATTGAGCGGGACTTCCAGTACGCAGTATTTT; CDR3 protein: CASSLLSGTSSTQYF
D gene: .; V gene: TRBV6-2/TRBV6-3; J gene: TRBJ1-1; clone size: .; CDR3 DNA: TGTGCCAGCAGTTACGGAACAGGGAGAGTGAACACTGAAGCTTTCTTT; CDR3 protein: CASSYGTGRVNTEAFF
D gene: .; V gene: TRBV30; J gene: TRBJ2-1; clone size: .; CDR3 DNA: TGTGCCTGGAGTGATACTCTCGTGTCAAAGCAGTTCTTC; CDR3 protein: CAWSDTLVSKQFF
D gene: .; V gene: TRBV5-1; J gene: TRBJ1-3; clone size: .; CDR3 DNA: TGCGCCAGCAGCCGAGCGCCGGACAGTGACATTGGAAACACCATATATTTT; CDR3 protein: CASSRAPDSDIGNTIYF
D gene: TRBD2; V gene: TRBV5-1; J gene: TRBJ2-1; clone size: .; CDR3 DNA: TGCGCCAGCAGCTCACTAGCGGGGAGAGTGAGAGAGCAGTTCTTC; CDR3 protein: CASSSLAGRVREQFF
D gene: TRBD1; V gene: TRBV5-6; J gene: TRBJ1-6; clone size: .; CDR3 DNA: TGTGCCAGCAGCCTCGGACAGGGGTTTTTGGATTCACCCCTCCACTTT; CDR3 protein: CASSLGQGFLDSPLHF
D gene: .; V gene: TRBV5-1; J gene: TRBJ2-5; clone size: .; CDR3 DNA: TGCGCCAGCAGCTCCGGGAAGCCCCGGGAGACCCAGTACTTC; CDR3 protein: CASSSGKPRETQYF
D gene: .; V gene: TRBV18; J gene: TRBJ1-3; clone size: .; CDR3 DNA: TGTGCCAGCTCACCACAAGACAGTCCTAGAAACACCATATATTTT; CDR3 protein: CASSPQDSPRNTIYF
D gene: TRBD1; V gene: TRBV2; J gene: TRBJ1-5; clone size: once; CDR3 DNA: TGTGCCAGCAGTCCACCTAGACAGGGGGTGTATTATCAGCCCCAGCATTTT; CDR3 protein: CASSPPRQGVYYQPQHF
D gene: .; V gene: TRBV4-1; J gene: TRBJ1-6; clone size: .; CDR3 DNA: TGCGCCAGCAGCCAAGATCCAGGGGTGAATTCACCCCTCCACTTT; CDR3 protein: CASSQDPGVNSPLHF
D gene: .; V gene: TRBV2; J gene: TRBJ2-3; clone size: .; CDR3 DNA: TGTGCCAGCACCGGGAGGTGGACAGGCACAGATACGCAGTATTTT; CDR3 protein: CASTGRWTGTDTQYF
D gene: .; V gene: TRBV5-1; J gene: TRBJ1-2; clone size: few; CDR3 DNA: TGCGCCAGCAAAGTTTCAGGCGTCACTAACTATGGCTACACCTTC; CDR3 protein: CASKVSGVTNYGYTF
D gene: .; V gene: TRBV7-2; J gene: TRBJ1-2; clone size: once; CDR3 DNA: TGTGCCAGCATCCCCGGGGGAGGACTTAACTATGGCTACACCTTC; CDR3 protein: CASIPGGGLNYGYTF
D gene: .; V gene: TRBV14; J gene: TRBJ1-4; clone size: .; CDR3 DNA: TGTGCCAGCAGCCAATACACCCAAAGTAATGAAAAACTGTTTTTT; CDR3 protein: CASSQYTQSNEKLFF